The rows below give T cell receptor beta chains drawn from one sample of a study of CD8+CD57+ T cells in acquired aplastic anemia. From the reads, TCRdb called clonotypes with MiXCR, one entry per CDR3 protein. This table has roughly 300,000 distinct CDR3 sequences, approximately 55% appearing once. Sequenced: sorted CD4+, CD8+, or CD8+CD57+ T cells (not recorded which) from PBMCs. These receptors originate from a human donor with severe aplastic anemia or a healthy control (not recorded which). Both conserved end residues are part of each CDR3. D genes are given only for firm matches. Clone size is given for some rows only: seen once, a few or many times, or a class if the clone is expanded.

clone size: .
J gene: TRBJ2-7
D gene: .
V gene: TRBV2
CDR3 protein: CASSPKGGRSYEQYF
CDR3 DNA: TGTGCCAGCAGTCCTAAGGGGGGGCGGTCCTACGAGCAGTACTTC

clone size: .
J gene: TRBJ1-6
D gene: TRBD1
V gene: TRBV2
CDR3 protein: CASRGGTGWSPLHF
CDR3 DNA: TGTGCCAGCAGGGGAGGGACAGGGTGGTCACCCCTCCACTTT

clone size: many
J gene: TRBJ2-7
D gene: TRBD1
V gene: TRBV7-2
CDR3 protein: CASRSRGGHEQYF
CDR3 DNA: TGTGCCAGCAGGTCACGAGGGGGCCACGAGCAGTACTTC

clone size: many
J gene: TRBJ2-5
D gene: .
V gene: TRBV30
CDR3 protein: CAWDFGQQETQYF
CDR3 DNA: TGTGCCTGGGACTTTGGACAGCAAGAGACCCAGTACTTC

clone size: few
J gene: TRBJ2-7
D gene: .
V gene: TRBV7-8
CDR3 protein: CASSLGTVTREQYF
CDR3 DNA: TGTGCCAGCAGCTTGGGCACGGTCACGCGGGAGCAGTACTTC

clone size: .
J gene: TRBJ1-3
D gene: .
V gene: TRBV15
CDR3 protein: CATSRDPGAGNTIYF
CDR3 DNA: TGTGCCACCAGCAGAGATCCAGGGGCCGGAAACACCATATATTTT

clone size: .
J gene: TRBJ2-7
D gene: .
V gene: TRBV7-9
CDR3 protein: CASTTGGVSYEQYF
CDR3 DNA: TGTGCCAGCACCACTGGGGGTGTCTCCTACGAGCAGTACTTC

clone size: .
J gene: TRBJ2-7
D gene: TRBD1
V gene: TRBV10-3
CDR3 protein: CASSLSRDRGHEQYF
CDR3 DNA: TGTGCCAGCAGTTTATCGAGGGACAGAGGACACGAGCAGTACTTC

clone size: many
J gene: TRBJ1-1
D gene: .
V gene: TRBV2
CDR3 protein: CASSRDVSAEAFF
CDR3 DNA: TGTGCCAGCAGTCGAGACGTTAGCGCTGAAGCTTTCTTT

clone size: .
J gene: TRBJ1-1
D gene: .
V gene: TRBV7-2
CDR3 protein: CASSSPGGNMNTEAFF
CDR3 DNA: TGTGCCAGCAGCAGCCCTGGGGGGAACATGAACACTGAAGCTTTCTTT

clone size: .
J gene: TRBJ2-2
D gene: TRBD2
V gene: TRBV24-1
CDR3 protein: CATSDPLGGGNTGELFF
CDR3 DNA: TGTGCCACCAGTGACCCTCTTGGGGGGGGAAACACCGGAGAGCTGTTTTTT

clone size: .
J gene: TRBJ2-7
D gene: .
V gene: TRBV20-1
CDR3 protein: CSARDLGGNEQYF
CDR3 DNA: TGCAGTGCTAGAGATCTTGGGGGGAACGAGCAGTACTTC

clone size: once
J gene: TRBJ1-4
D gene: .
V gene: TRBV3-1
CDR3 protein: CASSPRDNEKLFF
CDR3 DNA: TGTGCCAGCAGCCCCCGCGACAATGAAAAACTGTTTTTT

clone size: many
J gene: TRBJ2-1
D gene: TRBD1
V gene: TRBV6-6
CDR3 protein: CASSYRGQSYNEQFF
CDR3 DNA: TGTGCCAGCAGTTACAGGGGGCAGTCCTACAATGAGCAGTTCTTC

clone size: many
J gene: TRBJ2-1
D gene: .
V gene: TRBV20-1
CDR3 protein: CSARREGGYNEQFF
CDR3 DNA: TGCAGTGCTAGGCGGGAAGGGGGCTACAATGAGCAGTTCTTC

clone size: many
J gene: TRBJ1-1
D gene: TRBD1
V gene: TRBV5-6
CDR3 protein: CASSIQGREAFF
CDR3 DNA: TGTGCCAGCAGCATACAGGGGCGTGAAGCTTTCTTT

clone size: .
J gene: TRBJ1-5
D gene: .
V gene: TRBV19
CDR3 protein: CASTIAAGDGQPQHF
CDR3 DNA: TGTGCCAGTACCATCGCGGCGGGAGATGGTCAGCCCCAGCATTTT

clone size: few
J gene: TRBJ2-2
D gene: .
V gene: TRBV29-1
CDR3 protein: CSVVGRGGELFF
CDR3 DNA: TGCAGCGTTGTAGGTCGTGGCGGGGAGCTGTTTTTT

clone size: .
J gene: TRBJ2-4
D gene: .
V gene: TRBV9
CDR3 protein: CASSVEPQGAKLYF
CDR3 DNA: TGTGCCAGCAGCGTAGAGCCACAGGGAGCCAAGCTGTACTTC

clone size: few
J gene: TRBJ2-7
D gene: TRBD1
V gene: TRBV7-2
CDR3 protein: CASSLNRGLNEQYF
CDR3 DNA: TGTGCCAGCAGCTTAAACAGGGGGTTGAACGAGCAGTACTTC

clone size: many
J gene: TRBJ2-7
D gene: TRBD2
V gene: TRBV28
CDR3 protein: CASSLWGAGGRYEQYF
CDR3 DNA: TGTGCCAGCAGTTTATGGGGAGCGGGGGGGCGGTACGAGCAGTACTTC

clone size: .
J gene: TRBJ2-7
D gene: TRBD1
V gene: TRBV10-1
CDR3 protein: CASSERGPPYEQYF
CDR3 DNA: TGCGCCAGCAGTGAAAGGGGGCCGCCTTACGAGCAGTACTTC

clone size: many
J gene: TRBJ2-1
D gene: TRBD1
V gene: TRBV12-3/TRBV12-4
CDR3 protein: CASSLQGILVDEQFF
CDR3 DNA: TGTGCCAGCAGCCTACAGGGGATATTGGTTGATGAGCAGTTCTTC

clone size: once
J gene: TRBJ1-2
D gene: TRBD1
V gene: TRBV5-1
CDR3 protein: CASREGTGRYGYTF
CDR3 DNA: TGCGCCAGCCGTGAAGGGACAGGGCGTTATGGCTACACCTTC

clone size: once
J gene: TRBJ1-6
D gene: TRBD1
V gene: TRBV24-1
CDR3 protein: CASGQGTGDSPLHF
CDR3 DNA: TGTGCCAGCGGCCAAGGGACAGGGGACTCACCCCTCCACTTT

clone size: .
J gene: TRBJ2-3
D gene: .
V gene: TRBV7-8
CDR3 protein: CASSSSNTDTQYF
CDR3 DNA: TGTGCCAGCAGCTCATCTAACACAGATACGCAGTATTTT

clone size: .
J gene: TRBJ2-1
D gene: .
V gene: TRBV10-2
CDR3 protein: CAGQGLGVVEGNEQFF
CDR3 DNA: TGCGCCGGCCAGGGGTTAGGAGTGGTGGAGGGCAATGAGCAGTTCTTC

clone size: many
J gene: TRBJ1-1
D gene: .
V gene: TRBV7-3
CDR3 protein: CASSQTGGGDTEAFF
CDR3 DNA: TGTGCCAGCAGCCAAACTGGGGGTGGTGACACTGAAGCTTTCTTT

clone size: few
J gene: TRBJ1-1
D gene: .
V gene: TRBV2
CDR3 protein: CASSGASGEAFF
CDR3 DNA: TGTGCCAGCAGTGGTGCTAGTGGTGAAGCTTTCTTT

clone size: .
J gene: TRBJ1-3
D gene: .
V gene: TRBV29-1
CDR3 protein: CSVEGLSGNTIYF
CDR3 DNA: TGCAGCGTTGAGGGCCTCTCTGGAAACACCATATATTTT

clone size: many
J gene: TRBJ2-3
D gene: .
V gene: TRBV5-5
CDR3 protein: CASSLVFQANTDTQYF
CDR3 DNA: TGTGCCAGCAGCTTGGTCTTTCAGGCGAACACAGATACGCAGTATTTT

clone size: .
J gene: TRBJ1-6
D gene: .
V gene: TRBV19
CDR3 protein: CASSIGQVNSPLHF
CDR3 DNA: TGTGCCAGTAGTATCGGACAAGTTAATTCACCCCTCCACTTT

clone size: many
J gene: TRBJ1-2
D gene: TRBD1
V gene: TRBV11-1
CDR3 protein: CASSLMRTTGSGYTF
CDR3 DNA: TGTGCCAGCAGCCTTATGCGGACGACAGGGTCTGGCTACACCTTC

clone size: many
J gene: TRBJ2-2
D gene: .
V gene: TRBV3-1
CDR3 protein: CASSNDLWAGGELFF
CDR3 DNA: TGTGCCAGCAGTAACGATTTATGGGCCGGCGGGGAGCTGTTTTTT

clone size: .
J gene: TRBJ2-3
D gene: .
V gene: TRBV7-9
CDR3 protein: CASSSGLITSTDTQYF
CDR3 DNA: TGTGCCAGCAGCTCAGGACTGATAACTAGCACAGATACGCAGTATTTT

clone size: .
J gene: TRBJ2-7
D gene: .
V gene: TRBV25-1
CDR3 protein: CASSTSSQAATYEQYF
CDR3 DNA: TGTGCCAGCAGTACATCATCCCAGGCCGCGACCTACGAGCAGTACTTC

clone size: once
J gene: TRBJ1-1
D gene: .
V gene: TRBV7-2
CDR3 protein: CASSLGGRGAREAFF
CDR3 DNA: TGTGCCAGCAGCTTAGGGGGGCGGGGGGCGCGGGAAGCTTTCTTT

clone size: few
J gene: TRBJ1-5
D gene: TRBD1
V gene: TRBV30
CDR3 protein: CAWSAGQGWFSNQPQHF
CDR3 DNA: TGTGCCTGGAGTGCCGGACAGGGGTGGTTTAGCAATCAGCCCCAGCATTTT

clone size: .
J gene: TRBJ2-3
D gene: .
V gene: TRBV10-2
CDR3 protein: CASSELGPSTDTQYF
CDR3 DNA: TGCGCCAGCAGTGAGTTGGGACCCAGCACAGATACGCAGTATTTT

clone size: .
J gene: TRBJ1-2
D gene: .
V gene: TRBV7-2
CDR3 protein: CASSLKTSRGESYGYTF
CDR3 DNA: TGTGCCAGCAGCTTGAAGACTAGTCGGGGGGAGAGTTATGGCTACACCTTC

clone size: once
J gene: TRBJ2-7
D gene: .
V gene: TRBV12-3/TRBV12-4
CDR3 protein: CASSLAGPNYEQYF
CDR3 DNA: TGTGCCAGCAGTTTAGCGGGACCAAACTACGAGCAGTACTTC

clone size: many
J gene: TRBJ2-7
D gene: .
V gene: TRBV7-9
CDR3 protein: CASSLALGTYEQYF
CDR3 DNA: TGTGCCAGCAGCTTAGCGCTTGGGACCTACGAGCAGTACTTC

clone size: many
J gene: TRBJ2-7
D gene: TRBD1
V gene: TRBV20-1
CDR3 protein: CSAPGTGSNEQYF
CDR3 DNA: TGCAGTGCTCCCGGGACAGGGTCTAACGAGCAGTACTTC

clone size: many
J gene: TRBJ2-6
D gene: .
V gene: TRBV10-3
CDR3 protein: CAISVGTGANVLTF
CDR3 DNA: TGTGCCATCAGTGTGGGTACTGGGGCCAACGTCCTGACTTTC

clone size: .
J gene: TRBJ2-3
D gene: TRBD2
V gene: TRBV7-2
CDR3 protein: CASSLGATSGSADTQYF
CDR3 DNA: TGTGCCAGCAGCTTGGGTGCGACTAGCGGGAGCGCAGATACGCAGTATTTT

clone size: .
J gene: TRBJ1-5
D gene: .
V gene: TRBV20-1
CDR3 protein: CSARGGSDQHF
CDR3 DNA: TGCAGTGCTAGAGGTGGGTCGGATCAGCATTTT

clone size: once
J gene: TRBJ2-2
D gene: .
V gene: TRBV2
CDR3 protein: CASEELANTGELFF
CDR3 DNA: TGTGCCAGCGAAGAACTAGCGAACACCGGGGAGCTGTTTTTT

clone size: .
J gene: TRBJ1-2
D gene: TRBD1
V gene: TRBV6-5
CDR3 protein: CASSYGTGAGYTF
CDR3 DNA: TGTGCCAGCAGTTACGGTACAGGGGCCGGCTACACCTTC

clone size: .
J gene: TRBJ2-7
D gene: .
V gene: TRBV5-8
CDR3 protein: CASSWGSGAYEQYF
CDR3 DNA: TGTGCCAGCAGCTGGGGGTCAGGAGCCTACGAGCAGTACTTC

clone size: .
J gene: TRBJ2-2
D gene: .
V gene: TRBV7-3
CDR3 protein: CASSLTKGSRTGELFF
CDR3 DNA: TGTGCCAGCAGCTTAACGAAAGGTAGCCGGACCGGGGAGCTGTTTTTT

clone size: .
J gene: TRBJ2-1
D gene: .
V gene: TRBV10-3
CDR3 protein: CAFSTGTSDHHNEQFF
CDR3 DNA: TGTGCCTTCTCGACAGGGACTAGTGATCACCACAATGAGCAGTTCTTC

clone size: .
J gene: TRBJ1-5
D gene: .
V gene: TRBV7-9
CDR3 protein: CASSPGHNQPQHF
CDR3 DNA: TGTGCCAGCAGCCCGGGTCACAATCAGCCCCAGCATTTT

clone size: .
J gene: TRBJ1-6
D gene: TRBD1
V gene: TRBV6-1
CDR3 protein: CASSSGTGAPLHF
CDR3 DNA: TGTGCCAGCAGTTCAGGGACAGGGGCACCCCTCCACTTT